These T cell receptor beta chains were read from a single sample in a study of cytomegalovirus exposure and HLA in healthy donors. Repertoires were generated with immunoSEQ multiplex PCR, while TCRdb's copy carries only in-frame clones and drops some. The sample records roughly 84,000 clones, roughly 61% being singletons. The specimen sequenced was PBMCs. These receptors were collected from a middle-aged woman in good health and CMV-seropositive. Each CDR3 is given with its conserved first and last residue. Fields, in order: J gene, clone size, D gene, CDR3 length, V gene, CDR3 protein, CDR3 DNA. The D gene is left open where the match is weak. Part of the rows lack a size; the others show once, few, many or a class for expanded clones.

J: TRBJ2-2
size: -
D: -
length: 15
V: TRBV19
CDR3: CASSIGQGGTGELFF
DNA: TGTGCCAGTAGTATAGGACAGGGAGGCACCGGGGAGCTGTTTTTT

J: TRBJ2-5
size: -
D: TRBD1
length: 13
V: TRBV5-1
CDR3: CASSSTGEETQYF
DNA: TGCGCCAGCAGCTCGACAGGGGAAGAGACCCAGTACTTC

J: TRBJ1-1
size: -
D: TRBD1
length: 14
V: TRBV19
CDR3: CASNPFRGSTEAFF
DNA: TGTGCCAGTAACCCTTTCAGGGGGAGCACTGAAGCTTTCTTT

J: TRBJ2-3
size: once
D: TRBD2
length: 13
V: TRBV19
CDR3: CASSREGTDTQYF
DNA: TGTGCCAGTAGCCGGGAGGGCACAGATACGCAGTATTTT

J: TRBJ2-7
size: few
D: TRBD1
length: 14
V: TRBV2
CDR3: CASTGGRASYEQYF
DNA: TGTGCCAGCACAGGGGGCAGGGCATCCTACGAGCAGTACTTC

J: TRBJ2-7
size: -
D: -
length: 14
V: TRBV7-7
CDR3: CASSKGHLSYEQYF
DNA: TGTGCCAGCAGCAAGGGACACCTCTCCTACGAGCAGTACTTC

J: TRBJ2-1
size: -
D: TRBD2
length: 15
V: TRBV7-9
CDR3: CASSRGLAGGNEQFF
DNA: TGTGCCAGCAGCCGTGGACTAGCGGGAGGCAATGAGCAGTTCTTC

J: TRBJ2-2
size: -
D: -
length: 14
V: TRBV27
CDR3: CASSLGTYTGELFF
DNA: TGTGCCAGCAGTTTGGGGACATACACCGGGGAGCTGTTTTTT

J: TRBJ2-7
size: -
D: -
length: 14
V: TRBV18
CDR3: CASSPSSNSYEQYF
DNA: TGTGCCAGCTCACCTTCTAGTAATTCCTACGAGCAGTACTTC

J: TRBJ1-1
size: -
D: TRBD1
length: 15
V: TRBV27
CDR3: CASSPLDRENTEAFF
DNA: TGTGCCAGCAGTCCGCTGGACAGGGAGAACACTGAAGCTTTCTTT

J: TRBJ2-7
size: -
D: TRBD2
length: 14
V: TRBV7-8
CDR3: CASSQGGLAPEQYF
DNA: TGTGCCAGCAGCCAGGGTGGACTAGCGCCCGAGCAGTACTTC

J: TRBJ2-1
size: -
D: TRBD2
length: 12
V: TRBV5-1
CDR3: CASSTSGSRQFF
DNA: TGCGCCAGCAGCACCAGCGGGAGTAGGCAGTTCTTC

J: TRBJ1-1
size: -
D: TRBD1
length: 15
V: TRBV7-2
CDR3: CASSSPGQVNTEAFF
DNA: TGTGCCAGCAGTTCCCCGGGACAGGTTAACACTGAAGCTTTCTTT

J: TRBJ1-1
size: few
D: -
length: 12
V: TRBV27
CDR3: CASSLRAGEAFF
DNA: TGTGCCAGCAGTTTACGGGCGGGGGAAGCTTTCTTT

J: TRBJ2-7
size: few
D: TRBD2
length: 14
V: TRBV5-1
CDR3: CASSLAGGSYEQYF
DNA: TGCGCCAGCAGCCTAGCGGGAGGCTCCTACGAGCAGTACTTC

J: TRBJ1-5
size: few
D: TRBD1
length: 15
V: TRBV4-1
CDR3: CASSQDQGGDQPQHF
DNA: TGCGCCAGCAGCCAAGATCAAGGGGGCGATCAGCCCCAGCATTTT

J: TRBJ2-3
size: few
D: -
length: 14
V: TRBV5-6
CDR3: CASSSGESADTQYF
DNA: TGTGCCAGCAGCTCGGGGGAAAGCGCAGATACGCAGTATTTT

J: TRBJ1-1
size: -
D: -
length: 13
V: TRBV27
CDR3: CASSFTGNTEAFF
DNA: TGTGCCAGCAGTTTTACCGGGAACACTGAAGCTTTCTTT

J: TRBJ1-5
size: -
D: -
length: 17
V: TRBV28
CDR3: CASSTIQDSYSNQPQHF
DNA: TGTGCCAGCAGCACGATCCAGGACAGTTATAGCAATCAGCCCCAGCATTTT

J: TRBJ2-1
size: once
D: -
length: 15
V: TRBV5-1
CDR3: CASSSTGTPRNEQFF
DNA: TGCGCCAGCAGCTCCACCGGGACTCCACGCAATGAGCAGTTCTTC

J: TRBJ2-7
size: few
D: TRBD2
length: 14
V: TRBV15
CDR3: CATRARGRADEQYF
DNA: TGTGCCACCAGGGCACGCGGGAGGGCCGACGAGCAGTACTTC

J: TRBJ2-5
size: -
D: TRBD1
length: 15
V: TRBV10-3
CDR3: CAISDGTGGGKTQYF
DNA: TGTGCCATCAGTGACGGGACAGGGGGTGGAAAGACCCAGTACTTC

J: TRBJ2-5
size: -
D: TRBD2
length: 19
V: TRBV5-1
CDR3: CASCRGTSGTLGRQETQYF
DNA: TGCGCCAGCTGCCGAGGGACTAGCGGGACGTTGGGGAGACAAGAGACCCAGTACTTC

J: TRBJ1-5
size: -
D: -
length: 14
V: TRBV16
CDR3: CASSQNPTGQPQHF
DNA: TGTGCCAGCAGCCAAAACCCGACGGGTCAGCCCCAGCATTTT